The clone carrying this T cell receptor beta chain was seen a handful of times. Its antigen is not identified. The data derive from a study of beta chain features in type 1 diabetes. Study background: On cell yields, gender and age, patients and healthy donors were similar. Summed over all samples, the examined sorted cells came to 95 million to 130 million. Broader study findings: Moderate but significant shortening of TCRB CDR3s was recorded in all four CD4+ subsets from Type 1 diabetes patients. When VDJ junctions were examined, type 1 diabetes patients showed fewer insertions and more deletions.

Averaging around 120 mL, one heparinised blood draw was given by each donor. In germline, CDR1 is GTSNPN, CDR2 SVGIG (reference sequence). The CDR3 sequence is 14 residues long. Trimming removed 5 bases at V and 1 base at J, with 11 bases between. Investigators reverse transcribed all isolated RNA, so they sequenced expressed TCRB transcripts. Only in-frame clones appear in the TCRdb table, and some are missing; sequencing was by immunoSEQ multiplex PCR. This repertoire shows 600,000 to 700,000 clones, around 11% found once; its top ten account for over 0.1%. The source is a man younger than 40 with type 1 diabetes. The rearrangement joins TRBV30 to TRBJ1-4, with D unclear. The sequenced sample consisted of naive CD4+ T cells from blood. The CDR3 is CAWDMGGTNEKLFF. CDR3 sequence (DNA): TGTGCCTGGGACATGGGCGGAACTAATGAAAAACTGTTTTTT.